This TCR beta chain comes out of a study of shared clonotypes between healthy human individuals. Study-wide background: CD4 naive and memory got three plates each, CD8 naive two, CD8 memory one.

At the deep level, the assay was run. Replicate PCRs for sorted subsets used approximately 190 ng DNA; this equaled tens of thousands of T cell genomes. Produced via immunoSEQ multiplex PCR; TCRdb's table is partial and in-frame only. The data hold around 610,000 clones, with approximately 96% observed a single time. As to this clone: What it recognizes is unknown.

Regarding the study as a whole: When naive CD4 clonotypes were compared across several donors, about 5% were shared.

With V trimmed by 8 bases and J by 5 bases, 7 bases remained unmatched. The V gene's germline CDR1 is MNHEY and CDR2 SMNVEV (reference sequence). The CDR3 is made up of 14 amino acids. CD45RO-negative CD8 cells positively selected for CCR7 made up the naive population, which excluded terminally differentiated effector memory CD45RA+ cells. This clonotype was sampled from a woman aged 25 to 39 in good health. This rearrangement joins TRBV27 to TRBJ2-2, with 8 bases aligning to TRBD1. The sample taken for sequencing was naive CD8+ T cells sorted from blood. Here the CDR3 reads CASRTGSFTGELFF. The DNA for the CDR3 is TGTGCCAGCCGGACAGGGTCTTTTACCGGGGAGCTGTTTTTT.